This is a list of T cell receptor beta chains from one sample in a study of shared clonotypes between healthy human individuals. Produced via immunoSEQ multiplex PCR; TCRdb's table is partial and in-frame only. This repertoire shows 640,000 or so clones, around 72% found once; its top ten account for about 1.8%. Sequenced input: memory CD4+ T cells sorted from blood. All receptors derive from a woman aged 25 to 39 in good health. The CDR3 runs from the conserved cysteine through the conserved F or W. Each record gives: D gene, clone size, J gene, V gene, CDR3 DNA, CDR3 protein. The D gene is left open where the match is weak. Only part of the rows carry a size: once, few, many, or a class if the clone is expanded.

d_gene: TRBD2; abundance: once; j_gene: TRBJ2-1; v_gene: TRBV18; CDR3nt: TGTGCCAGCTCACCAAGTCTTTTTCGCGGGAGTTCCTACAATGAGCAGTTCTTC; CDR3aa: CASSPSLFRGSSYNEQFF
d_gene: -; abundance: -; j_gene: TRBJ2-1; v_gene: TRBV10-2; CDR3nt: TGCGCCAGCAGTGGCGTGAGCTCCTACAATGAGCAGTTCTTC; CDR3aa: CASSGVSSYNEQFF
d_gene: -; abundance: -; j_gene: TRBJ2-6; v_gene: TRBV5-1; CDR3nt: TGCGCCAGCAGCTTGGTTCAGGGCCCCTCTGGGGCCAACGTCCTGACTTTC; CDR3aa: CASSLVQGPSGANVLTF
d_gene: TRBD1; abundance: -; j_gene: TRBJ1-1; v_gene: TRBV28; CDR3nt: TGTGCCAGCCTCAGGGGGTTCACTGAAGCTTTCTTT; CDR3aa: CASLRGFTEAFF
d_gene: TRBD1; abundance: -; j_gene: TRBJ2-7; v_gene: TRBV2; CDR3nt: TGTGCCAGCACCGGACAGGGTCCCTACGAGCAGTACTTC; CDR3aa: CASTGQGPYEQYF
d_gene: TRBD2; abundance: few; j_gene: TRBJ2-7; v_gene: TRBV28; CDR3nt: TGTGCCAGCAGGAACCTAGCGGGAAGTTACGAGCAGTACTTC; CDR3aa: CASRNLAGSYEQYF
d_gene: -; abundance: -; j_gene: TRBJ2-7; v_gene: TRBV6-5; CDR3nt: TGTGCCAGCAGTTACTCGGGACGGGGGAGCTCCTACGAGCAGTACTTC; CDR3aa: CASSYSGRGSSYEQYF
d_gene: -; abundance: once; j_gene: TRBJ2-1; v_gene: TRBV27; CDR3nt: TGTGCCAGCAGGCCTCCGGGACTGCTATACAATGAGCAGTTCTTC; CDR3aa: CASRPPGLLYNEQFF
d_gene: TRBD2; abundance: -; j_gene: TRBJ2-7; v_gene: TRBV9; CDR3nt: TGTGCCAGCAGCGTAGGACTAGCGGCCTCCTACGAGCAGTACTTC; CDR3aa: CASSVGLAASYEQYF
d_gene: -; abundance: -; j_gene: TRBJ1-2; v_gene: TRBV28; CDR3nt: TGTGCCAGCATCGACAGGTTGAACTATGGCTACACCTTC; CDR3aa: CASIDRLNYGYTF
d_gene: -; abundance: -; j_gene: TRBJ2-5; v_gene: TRBV6-6; CDR3nt: TGTGCCAGCAGTAGCGGAGAGACCCAGTACTTC; CDR3aa: CASSSGETQYF
d_gene: TRBD1; abundance: -; j_gene: TRBJ2-3; v_gene: TRBV28; CDR3nt: TGTGCCAGCAGACGACAGGGGGCCATTGATACGCAGTATTTT; CDR3aa: CASRRQGAIDTQYF
d_gene: -; abundance: few; j_gene: TRBJ1-1; v_gene: TRBV19; CDR3nt: TGTGCCAGCAAAAAAGCTATCGACGTTTTGAGCACTGAAGCTTTCTTT; CDR3aa: CASKKAIDVLSTEAFF
d_gene: -; abundance: -; j_gene: TRBJ1-3; v_gene: TRBV9; CDR3nt: TGTGCCACCCTGGAGGGGGACCGCTCTGGAAACACCATATATTTT; CDR3aa: CATLEGDRSGNTIYF
d_gene: -; abundance: once; j_gene: TRBJ1-2; v_gene: TRBV6-6; CDR3nt: TGTGCCAGCAGGGACCACTCCTATGGCTACACCTTC; CDR3aa: CASRDHSYGYTF
d_gene: TRBD1; abundance: -; j_gene: TRBJ1-5; v_gene: TRBV18; CDR3nt: TGTGCCAGCTCATCAACAGGGGCCAATCAGCCCCAGCATTTT; CDR3aa: CASSSTGANQPQHF
d_gene: -; abundance: -; j_gene: TRBJ1-3; v_gene: TRBV9; CDR3nt: TGTGCCAGCAGCGTAGGAGGGACCGAAGTCTCTGGAAACACCATATATTTT; CDR3aa: CASSVGGTEVSGNTIYF
d_gene: -; abundance: -; j_gene: TRBJ2-5; v_gene: TRBV25-1; CDR3nt: TGTGCCAGCAGTGGGAAACAGGGCCAGAATGCTTTTCGGACCCAGTACTTC; CDR3aa: CASSGKQGQNAFRTQYF
d_gene: -; abundance: -; j_gene: TRBJ1-2; v_gene: TRBV11-2; CDR3nt: TGTGCCAGCAGCTTAGATGACCAGGGGTCTGGTGGCTACACCTTC; CDR3aa: CASSLDDQGSGGYTF
d_gene: -; abundance: -; j_gene: TRBJ2-7; v_gene: TRBV5-1; CDR3nt: TGCGCCAGCAGCTTGGGTCAGGGCACCTACGACGAGCAGTACTTC; CDR3aa: CASSLGQGTYDEQYF
d_gene: TRBD1; abundance: many; j_gene: TRBJ1-5; v_gene: TRBV28; CDR3nt: TGTGCCAGCAGACCGGGACAGGGGACTCAGCCCCAGCATTTT; CDR3aa: CASRPGQGTQPQHF
d_gene: TRBD1; abundance: -; j_gene: TRBJ1-5; v_gene: TRBV4-1; CDR3nt: TGCGCCAGCAGCCACCCGGGGGACAGGCGAGAGATCAATCAGCCCCAGCATTTT; CDR3aa: CASSHPGDRREINQPQHF
d_gene: TRBD1; abundance: -; j_gene: TRBJ2-5; v_gene: TRBV18; CDR3nt: TGTGCCAGCTCACCGGGACAGTACCAAGAGACCCAGTACTTC; CDR3aa: CASSPGQYQETQYF
d_gene: -; abundance: few; j_gene: TRBJ2-7; v_gene: TRBV11-3; CDR3nt: TGTGCCAGCAGCTTAGGAAGGACGTTAAGCTCCTACGAGCAGTACTTC; CDR3aa: CASSLGRTLSSYEQYF